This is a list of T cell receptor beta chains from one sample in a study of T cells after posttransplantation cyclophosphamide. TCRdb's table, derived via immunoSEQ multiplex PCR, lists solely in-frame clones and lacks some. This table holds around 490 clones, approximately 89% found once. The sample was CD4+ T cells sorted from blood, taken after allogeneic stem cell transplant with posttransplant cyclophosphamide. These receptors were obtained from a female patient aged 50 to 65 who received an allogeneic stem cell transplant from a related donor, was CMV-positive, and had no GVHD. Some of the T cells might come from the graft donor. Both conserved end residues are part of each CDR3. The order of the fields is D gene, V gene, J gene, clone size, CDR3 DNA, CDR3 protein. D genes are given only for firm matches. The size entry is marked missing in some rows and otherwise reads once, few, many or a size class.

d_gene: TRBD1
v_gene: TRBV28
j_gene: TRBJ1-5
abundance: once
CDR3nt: TGTGCCACCCAGGGGGTCAATCAGCCCCAGCATTTT
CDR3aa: CATQGVNQPQHF

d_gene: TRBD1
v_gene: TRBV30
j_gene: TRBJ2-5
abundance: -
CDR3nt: TGTGCCTGGAGTGACATGACAGGGTCAGGGGAGACCCAGTACTTC
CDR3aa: CAWSDMTGSGETQYF

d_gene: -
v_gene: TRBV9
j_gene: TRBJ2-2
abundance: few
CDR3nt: TGTGCCAGCAGCGTCCGAGCCGAACCGGGTTCCGGGGAGCTGTTTTTT
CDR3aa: CASSVRAEPGSGELFF

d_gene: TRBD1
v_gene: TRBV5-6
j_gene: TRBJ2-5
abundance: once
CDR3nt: TGTGCCAGCAGGAAGGACAGGAGACAAGAGACCCAGTACTTC
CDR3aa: CASRKDRRQETQYF

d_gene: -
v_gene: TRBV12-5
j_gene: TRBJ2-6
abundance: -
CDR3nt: TGTGCTAGTGGTGTTGCCGCTTTGCAGGACAAAAGTCGGGCCAACGTCCTGACTTTC
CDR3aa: CASGVAALQDKSRANVLTF

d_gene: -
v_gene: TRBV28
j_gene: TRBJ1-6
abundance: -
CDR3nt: TGTGCCAGCGACCGGACGGGGAACAGCAATAATTCACCCCTCCACTTT
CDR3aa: CASDRTGNSNNSPLHF

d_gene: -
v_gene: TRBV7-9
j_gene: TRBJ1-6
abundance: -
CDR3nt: TGTGCCAGCAGCTTTTCTAACTCCCCCCTCCACTTT
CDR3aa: CASSFSNSPLHF

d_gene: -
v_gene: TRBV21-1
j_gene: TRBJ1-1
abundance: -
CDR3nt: TGTGCCAGCAGCAAGGGGGAGGGTGGGAACACTGAAGCTTTCTTT
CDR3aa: CASSKGEGGNTEAFF

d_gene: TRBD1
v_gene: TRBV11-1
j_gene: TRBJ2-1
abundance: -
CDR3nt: TGTGCCAGCAGCGGGGACAGTCACAATGAGCAGTTCTTC
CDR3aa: CASSGDSHNEQFF

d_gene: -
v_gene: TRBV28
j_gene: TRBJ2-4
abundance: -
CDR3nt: TGTGCCAGCAGTTTCGAGTGGGCCAAAAACATTCAGTACTTC
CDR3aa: CASSFEWAKNIQYF

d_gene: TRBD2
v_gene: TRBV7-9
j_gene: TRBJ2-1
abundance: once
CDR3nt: TGTGCCAGCAGCTTAGTGTCGGGCCAGCGGGATTACAATGAGCAGTTCTTC
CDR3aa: CASSLVSGQRDYNEQFF

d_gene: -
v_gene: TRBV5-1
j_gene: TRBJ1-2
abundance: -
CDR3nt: TGCGCCAGCAGCTCCGAGTCGGGGGGCGTTAGTGGCTACACCTTC
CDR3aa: CASSSESGGVSGYTF

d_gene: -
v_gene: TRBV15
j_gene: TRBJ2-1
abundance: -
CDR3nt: TGTGCCACCAGCAGTAGAGGGTCTATGCGCCAAGATGAGCAGTTCTTC
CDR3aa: CATSSRGSMRQDEQFF

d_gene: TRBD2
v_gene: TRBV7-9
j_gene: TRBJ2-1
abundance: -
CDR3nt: TGTGCCAGCAGCTTACAAGCGGGAGGTTTCAGTGAGCAGTTCTTC
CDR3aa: CASSLQAGGFSEQFF

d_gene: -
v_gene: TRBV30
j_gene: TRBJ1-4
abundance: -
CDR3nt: TGTGCCTGGAGTATTGGCGAAAAACTGTTTTTT
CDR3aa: CAWSIGEKLFF

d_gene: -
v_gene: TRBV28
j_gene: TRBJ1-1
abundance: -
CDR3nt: TGTGCCAGCACCCTCAGTACTGAAGCTTTCTTT
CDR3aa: CASTLSTEAFF

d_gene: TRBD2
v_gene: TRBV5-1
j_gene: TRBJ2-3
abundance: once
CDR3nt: TGCGCCAGCAGCTTGGCTGCAAGTCGCGGGAGTACGCAGTATTTT
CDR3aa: CASSLAASRGSTQYF

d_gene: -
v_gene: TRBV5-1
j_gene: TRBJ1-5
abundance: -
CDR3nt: TGCGCCAGCAGCCCGGGGGGCGCATTTGACGATCAGCCCCAGCATTTT
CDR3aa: CASSPGGAFDDQPQHF

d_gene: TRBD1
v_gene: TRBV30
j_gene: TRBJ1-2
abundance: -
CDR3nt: TGTGCCTGGAGTCCCAGGGACAGCCACTATGGCTACACCTTC
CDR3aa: CAWSPRDSHYGYTF

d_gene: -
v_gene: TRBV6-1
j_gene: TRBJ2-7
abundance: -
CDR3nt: TGTGCCAGCGACAAACAGGGCGGGGGCTCCTACGAGCAGTACTTC
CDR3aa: CASDKQGGGSYEQYF

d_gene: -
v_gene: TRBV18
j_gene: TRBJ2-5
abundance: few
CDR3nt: TGTGCCAGCTCACCACCTCTGGCTCAAGAGACCCAGTACTTC
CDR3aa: CASSPPLAQETQYF

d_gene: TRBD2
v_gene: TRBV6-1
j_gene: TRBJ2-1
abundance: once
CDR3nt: TGTGCCAGCAGTGACGTGGGACTAGCGGGAGCCTATGAGCAGTTCTTC
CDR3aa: CASSDVGLAGAYEQFF

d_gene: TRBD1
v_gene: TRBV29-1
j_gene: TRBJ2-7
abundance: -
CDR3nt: TGCAGCGTTGCGACGGGGACAGGGGGCTTTTTCGAGCAGTACTTC
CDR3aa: CSVATGTGGFFEQYF

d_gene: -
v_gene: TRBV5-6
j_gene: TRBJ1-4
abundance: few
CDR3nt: TGTGCCAGCAGCTTGGGTATCAGGTCTAATGAAAAACTGTTTTTT
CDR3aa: CASSLGIRSNEKLFF

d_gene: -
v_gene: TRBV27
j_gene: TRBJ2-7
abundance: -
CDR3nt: TGTGCCAGCAGTAGAGGCGGGGCCCGAACCTACGAGCAGTACTTC
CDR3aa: CASSRGGARTYEQYF

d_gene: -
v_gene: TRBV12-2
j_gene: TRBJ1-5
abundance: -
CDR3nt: TGTGCAAGTCGCTTAGCGCTAACGGGACAGGGGGCGAAAAGCAATCAGCCCCAGCATTTT
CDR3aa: CASRLALTGQGAKSNQPQHF

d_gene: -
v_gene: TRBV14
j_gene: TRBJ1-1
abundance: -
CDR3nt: TGTGCCAGCAGCACTGGACAGATGAACACTGAAGCTTTCTTT
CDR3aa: CASSTGQMNTEAFF

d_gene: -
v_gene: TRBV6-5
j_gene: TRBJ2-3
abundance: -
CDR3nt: TGTGCCAGCAGTTATAAGGGACAATGGGCAGATACGCAGTATTTT
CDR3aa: CASSYKGQWADTQYF

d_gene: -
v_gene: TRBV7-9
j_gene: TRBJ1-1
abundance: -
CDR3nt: TGTGCCAGCAGCTTAGAAGTGGCAGGCGCTTTCTTT
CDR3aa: CASSLEVAGAFF

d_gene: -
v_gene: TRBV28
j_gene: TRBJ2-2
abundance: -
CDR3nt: TGTGCCAGTATAGCGTGGGACACCGGGGAGCTGTTTTTT
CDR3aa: CASIAWDTGELFF

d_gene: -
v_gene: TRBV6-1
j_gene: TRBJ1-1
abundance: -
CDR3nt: TGTGCCAGCAGTCTCCCGGGGGGGGCGGGCACTGAAGCTTTCTTT
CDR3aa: CASSLPGGAGTEAFF

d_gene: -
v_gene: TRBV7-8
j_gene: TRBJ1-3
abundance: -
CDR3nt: TGTGCCAGCAGCCTCGACAGGGGAAACACCATATATTTT
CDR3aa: CASSLDRGNTIYF

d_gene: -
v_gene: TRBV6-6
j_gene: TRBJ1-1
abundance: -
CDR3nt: TGTGCCAGCTTAAGAGGGGAGGGCACTGAAGCTTTCTTT
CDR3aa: CASLRGEGTEAFF

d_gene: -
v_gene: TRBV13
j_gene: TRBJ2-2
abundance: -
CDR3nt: TGTGCCAGCAGCTACATACAAAACGCCGGGGAGCTGTTTTTT
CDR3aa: CASSYIQNAGELFF

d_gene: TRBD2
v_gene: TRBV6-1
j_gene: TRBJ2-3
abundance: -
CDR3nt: TGTGCCAGCAGTACCGGGGGGAGTTCAGATACGCAGTATTTT
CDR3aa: CASSTGGSSDTQYF

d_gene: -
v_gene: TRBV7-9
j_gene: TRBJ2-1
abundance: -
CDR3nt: TGTGCCAGCAGCTTACTCGGAGGTCTCTACAATGAGCAGTTCTTC
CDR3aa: CASSLLGGLYNEQFF

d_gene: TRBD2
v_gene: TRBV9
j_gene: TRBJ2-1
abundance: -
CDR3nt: TGTGCCAGCAGCGTAGAGGCTAGCGGGAGGTTGTTGGAGCAGTTCTTC
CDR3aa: CASSVEASGRLLEQFF

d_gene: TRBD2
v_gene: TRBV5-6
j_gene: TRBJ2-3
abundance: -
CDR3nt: TGTGCCAGCAGCTTGGTTGGTAGCGGGGGAGATACGCAGTATTTT
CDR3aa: CASSLVGSGGDTQYF

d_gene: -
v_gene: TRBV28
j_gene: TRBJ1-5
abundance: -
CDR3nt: TGTGCCAGCACCCCGCGGGGTAGGAGCAATCAGCCCCAGCATTTT
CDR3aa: CASTPRGRSNQPQHF

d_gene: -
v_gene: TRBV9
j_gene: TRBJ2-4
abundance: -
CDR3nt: TGTGCCAGCAGCGTAGGGGAGAGAAACATTCAGTACTTC
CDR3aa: CASSVGERNIQYF

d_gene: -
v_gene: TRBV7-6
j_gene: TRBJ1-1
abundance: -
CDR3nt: TGTGCCAGCAGCCCACAAATAAACACTGAAGCTTTCTTT
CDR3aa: CASSPQINTEAFF

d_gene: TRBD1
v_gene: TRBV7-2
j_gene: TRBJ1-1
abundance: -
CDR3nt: TGTGCCAGCAGCTTAGATGGCAGGGGGCGAGGAGCTTTCTTT
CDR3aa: CASSLDGRGRGAFF

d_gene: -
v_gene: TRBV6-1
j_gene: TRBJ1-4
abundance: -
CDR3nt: TGTGCCAGCAGTGATTTAATAGGGGATGGAAAACTGTTTTTT
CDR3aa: CASSDLIGDGKLFF

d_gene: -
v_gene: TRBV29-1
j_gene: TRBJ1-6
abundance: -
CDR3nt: TGCAGCGTAGCGGGACACCCTGTGTTGGCCCTCCACTTT
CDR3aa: CSVAGHPVLALHF

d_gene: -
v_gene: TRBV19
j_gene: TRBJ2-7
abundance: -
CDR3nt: TGTGCCAGTAGTAAGCAGGGTGGGGGCCTCGAGCAGTACTTC
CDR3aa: CASSKQGGGLEQYF

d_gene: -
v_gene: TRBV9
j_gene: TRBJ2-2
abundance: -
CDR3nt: TGTGCCAGCAGCGTAGTGGACAGCACCGGGGAGCTGTTTTTT
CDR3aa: CASSVVDSTGELFF

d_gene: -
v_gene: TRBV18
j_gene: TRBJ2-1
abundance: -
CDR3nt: TGTGCCAGCTCCCCCGGGAGCTCCTACAATGAGCAGTTCTTC
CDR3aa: CASSPGSSYNEQFF

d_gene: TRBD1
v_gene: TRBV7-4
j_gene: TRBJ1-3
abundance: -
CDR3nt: TGTGCCAGCAGCAACCGGACAGGGCTAGGAAACACCATATATTTT
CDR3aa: CASSNRTGLGNTIYF

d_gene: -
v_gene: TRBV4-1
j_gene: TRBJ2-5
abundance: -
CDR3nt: TGCGCCAGCAGCCCCCAGGGCGGCGGGACGGTTCAGGAGACCCAGTACTTC
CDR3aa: CASSPQGGGTVQETQYF

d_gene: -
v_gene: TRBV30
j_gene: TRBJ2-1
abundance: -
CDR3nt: TGTGCCTGGAGTGTACGCGGCCCTTCCTACAATGAGCAGTTCTTC
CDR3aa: CAWSVRGPSYNEQFF

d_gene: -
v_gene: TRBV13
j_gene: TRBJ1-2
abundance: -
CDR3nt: TGTGCCAGCAGCACCGAGGCGGGACGTGCAATCCATGGCTACACCTTC
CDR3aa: CASSTEAGRAIHGYTF

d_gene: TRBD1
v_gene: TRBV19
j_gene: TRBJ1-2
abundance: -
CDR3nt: TGTGCCAGTAGTATCCCCAGGGGGACATATTTCTATGGCTACACCTTC
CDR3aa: CASSIPRGTYFYGYTF

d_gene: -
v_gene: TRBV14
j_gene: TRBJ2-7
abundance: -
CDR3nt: TGTGCCAGCAGCCAAGTGCACAGCTCCTACGAGCAGTACTTC
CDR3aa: CASSQVHSSYEQYF

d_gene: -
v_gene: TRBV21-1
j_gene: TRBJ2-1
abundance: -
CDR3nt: TGTGCCAGCAGGGGTGACGTAGCTACACCTTCCGACAATGAGCAGTTCTTC
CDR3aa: CASRGDVATPSDNEQFF

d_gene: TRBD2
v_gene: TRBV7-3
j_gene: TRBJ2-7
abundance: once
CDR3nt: TGTGCCAGCAGCTCCGGACTAGCGGGAGCCCTAGGGGAGCAGTACTTC
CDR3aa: CASSSGLAGALGEQYF

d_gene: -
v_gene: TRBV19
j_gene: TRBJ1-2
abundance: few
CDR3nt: TGTGCCACTGAGTCGACCACAGGTTCCGGCTACACCTTC
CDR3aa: CATESTTGSGYTF